This T cell receptor beta chain was identified during a study of cytomegalovirus exposure and HLA in healthy donors. With 60 Vbeta and 13 Jbeta primers, the PCR was carried out. The repertoire was sequenced with immunoSEQ multiplex PCR; TCRdb's copy has only in-frame clones and lacks some. Among about 100,000 clones listed, over 65% were seen once. For this clone: Antigen specificity is unknown.

Whole-study findings and limits: Among CMV-associated TCR beta chains, most appeared HLA-restricted in a later analysis. It was confirmed in vitro that a few of the CMV-associated chains were specific for CMV antigens.

Trimming took 0 bases from V and 2 from J, leaving 10 bases between them. Germline-derived CDR1 and CDR2 are LGHNA and YSLEER. This CDR3 comprises 16 residues. Material: PBMCs. This TCR was sampled from a woman in her 40s in good health and CMV-seronegative. The genes are TRBV4-3 and TRBJ2-2, with a possible D match to TRBD2 (6 bases). The CDR3 spells CASSQEGTVNTGELFF. The CDR3 DNA sequence: TGCGCCAGCAGCCAAGAAGGGACTGTAAACACCGGGGAGCTGTTTTTT.